Included here is one TCR beta chain sequence, with context. The PCR was carried out with 60 Vbeta primers and 13 Jbeta primers. TCRdb keeps only in-frame clones here, not all; method: immunoSEQ multiplex PCR. Of about 95,000 clones detected, approximately 80% appear once; the ten largest clones hold less than 4%. Germline values: CDR1 SQVTM, CDR2 ANQGSEA. The CDR3 has 11 amino acids. V was pared by 6 bases and J by 9 bases, with 4 bases of the junction left unmatched. The data are from a study of cytomegalovirus exposure and HLA in healthy donors. Sequenced: PBMCs. V gene TRBV29-1 combines with J gene TRBJ2-2, with 7 bases aligning to TRBD1. This sequence was found in a man younger than 40 in good health and CMV-seropositive. CDR3 nucleotides: TGCAGCGTGGTGACAGGGTGGGAGCTGTTTTTT. This sequence encodes CSVVTGWELFF.